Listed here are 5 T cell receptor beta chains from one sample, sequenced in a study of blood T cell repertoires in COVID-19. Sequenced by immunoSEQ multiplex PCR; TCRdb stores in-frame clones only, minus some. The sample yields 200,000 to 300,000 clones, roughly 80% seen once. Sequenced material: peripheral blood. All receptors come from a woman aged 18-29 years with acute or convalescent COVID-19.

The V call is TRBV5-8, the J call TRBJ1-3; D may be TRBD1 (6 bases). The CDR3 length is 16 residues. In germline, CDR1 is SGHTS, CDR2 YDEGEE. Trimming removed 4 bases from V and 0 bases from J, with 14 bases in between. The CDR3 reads CASSRGQISSGNTIYF. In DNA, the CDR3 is TGTGCCAGCAGCAGAGGACAGATAAGCTCTGGAAACACCATATATTTT.

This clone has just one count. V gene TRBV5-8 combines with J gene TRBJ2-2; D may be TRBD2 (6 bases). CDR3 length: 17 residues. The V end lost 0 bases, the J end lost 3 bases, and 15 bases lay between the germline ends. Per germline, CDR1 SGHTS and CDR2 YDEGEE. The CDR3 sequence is CASSLGPRTIDTGELFF. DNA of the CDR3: TGTGCCAGCAGCTTGGGGCCCAGGACTATAGACACCGGGGAGCTGTTTTTT.

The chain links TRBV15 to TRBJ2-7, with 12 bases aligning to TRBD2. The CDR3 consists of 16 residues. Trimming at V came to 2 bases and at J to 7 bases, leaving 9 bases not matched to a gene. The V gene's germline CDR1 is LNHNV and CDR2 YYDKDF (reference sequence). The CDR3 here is CATSRQTSGRFGEQYF. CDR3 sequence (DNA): TGTGCCACCAGCAGACAAACTAGCGGGAGGTTCGGGGAGCAGTACTTC.

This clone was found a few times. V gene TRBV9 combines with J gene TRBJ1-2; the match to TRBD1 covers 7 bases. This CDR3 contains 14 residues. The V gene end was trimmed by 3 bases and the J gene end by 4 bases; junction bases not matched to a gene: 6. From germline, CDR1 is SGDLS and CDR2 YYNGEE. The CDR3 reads CASSATTGIYGYTF. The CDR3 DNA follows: TGTGCCAGCAGCGCGACGACAGGGATCTATGGCTACACCTTC.

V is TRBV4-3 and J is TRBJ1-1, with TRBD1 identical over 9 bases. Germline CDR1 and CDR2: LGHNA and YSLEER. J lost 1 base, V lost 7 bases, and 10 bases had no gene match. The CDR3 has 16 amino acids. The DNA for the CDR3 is TGCGCCAGCAACCTATTCATGACAGGGGGGAACACTGAAGCTTTCTTT. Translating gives CASNLFMTGGNTEAFF.